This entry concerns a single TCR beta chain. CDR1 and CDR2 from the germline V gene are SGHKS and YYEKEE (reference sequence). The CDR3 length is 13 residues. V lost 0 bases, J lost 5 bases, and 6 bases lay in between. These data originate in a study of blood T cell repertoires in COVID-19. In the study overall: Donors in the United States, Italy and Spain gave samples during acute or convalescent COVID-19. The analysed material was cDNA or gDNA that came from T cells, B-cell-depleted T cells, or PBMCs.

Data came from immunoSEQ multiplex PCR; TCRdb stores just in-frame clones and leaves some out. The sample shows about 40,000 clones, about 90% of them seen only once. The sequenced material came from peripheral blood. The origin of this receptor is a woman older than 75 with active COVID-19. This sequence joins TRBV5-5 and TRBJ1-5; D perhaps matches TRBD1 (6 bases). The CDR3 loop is CASSLGGHQPQHF. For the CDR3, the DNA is TGTGCCAGCAGCTTGGGGGGGCATCAGCCCCAGCATTTT. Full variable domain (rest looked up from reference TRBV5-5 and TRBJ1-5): DAGVTQSPTHLIKTRGQQVTLRCSPISGHKSVSWYQQVLGQGPQFIFQYYEKEERGRGNFPDRFSARQFPNYSSELNVNALLLGDSALYLCASSLGGHQPQHFGDGTRLSIL.